This entry lists 2 T cell receptor beta chains sequenced from one sample in a study of blood T cell repertoires in COVID-19. Some clones are missing from TCRdb's copy, which holds only in-frame ones; the method was immunoSEQ multiplex PCR. The repertoire consists of hundreds of thousands of clones, with about 90% occurring once and the leading ten covering 1%. Sequencing was carried out using PBMCs or T cells enriched from blood (not recorded which). All receptors derive from a woman aged 25 to 39 who had recovered from COVID-19.

The rearrangement links TRBV7-9 to TRBJ1-2; 8 bases are shared with TRBD1. The germline gives CDR1 SEHNR, CDR2 FQNEAQ (reference sequence). The CDR3 is 18 amino acids. The junction had 16 bases not matched to a gene; V was cut back by 4 bases and J by 3 bases. DNA for the CDR3: TGTGCCAGCAGCTCCCTCGGGACAGGACTTGTGAAGGACTATGGCTACACCTTC. Translation gives CASSSLGTGLVKDYGYTF. Full variable domain (missing parts from reference TRBV7-9 and TRBJ1-2): DTGVSQNPRHKITKRGQNVTFRCDPISEHNRLYWYRQTLGQGPEFLTYFQNEAQLEKSRLLSDRFSAERPKGSFSTLEIQRTEQGDSAMYLCASSSLGTGLVKDYGYTFGSGTRLTVV.

Remarks on this clone: This same CDR3 is encoded by further DNA sequences in the sample. This sequence joins TRBV29-1 and TRBJ1-1, with TRBD1 matching over 8 bases. Germline V gene data show CDR1 as SQVTM and CDR2 as ANQGSEA. The CDR3 spans 13 residues. V shed 4 bases, J shed 3 bases, and the junction held 4 bases outside the gene matches. CDR3 protein: CSVGQGADTEAFF. The CDR3 DNA reads as TGCAGCGTTGGTCAGGGGGCGGACACTGAAGCTTTCTTT.